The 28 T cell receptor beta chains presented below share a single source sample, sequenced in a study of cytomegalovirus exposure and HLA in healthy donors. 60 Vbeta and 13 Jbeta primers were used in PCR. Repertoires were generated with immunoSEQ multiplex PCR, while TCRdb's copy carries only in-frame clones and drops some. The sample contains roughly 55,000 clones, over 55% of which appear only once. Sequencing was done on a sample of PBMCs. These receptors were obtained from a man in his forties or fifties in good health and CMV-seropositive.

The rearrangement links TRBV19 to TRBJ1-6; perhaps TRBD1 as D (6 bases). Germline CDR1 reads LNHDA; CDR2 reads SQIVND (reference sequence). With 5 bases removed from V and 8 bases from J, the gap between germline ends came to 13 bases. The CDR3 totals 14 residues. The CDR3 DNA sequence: TGTGCCAGTAGTCCACAGGGAAGGTATTCACCCCTCCACTTT. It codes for CASSPQGRYSPLHF.

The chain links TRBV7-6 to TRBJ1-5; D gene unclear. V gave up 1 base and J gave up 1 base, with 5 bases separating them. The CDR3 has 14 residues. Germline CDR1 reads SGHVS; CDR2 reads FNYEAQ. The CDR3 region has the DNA TGTGCCAGCAGCTTAGGGGAGAGCAATCAGCCCCAGCATTTT. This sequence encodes CASSLGESNQPQHF.

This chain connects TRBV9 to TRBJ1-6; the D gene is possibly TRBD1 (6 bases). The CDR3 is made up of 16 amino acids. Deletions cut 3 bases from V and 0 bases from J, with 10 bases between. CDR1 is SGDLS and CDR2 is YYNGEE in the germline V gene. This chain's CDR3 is CASSGRGSSYNSPLHF. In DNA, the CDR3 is TGTGCCAGCAGCGGAAGGGGGAGCTCCTATAATTCACCCCTCCACTTT. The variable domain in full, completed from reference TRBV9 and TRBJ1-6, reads DSGVTQTPKHLITATGQRVTLRCSPRSGDLSVYWYQQSLDQGLQFLIQYYNGEERAKGNILERFSAQQFPDLHSELNLSSLELGDSALYFCASSGRGSSYNSPLHFGNGTRLTVT.

CDR3 DNA: TGTGCCAGCTCACCGGGGACAGGGACGAATCAGCCCCAGCATTTT. It codes for CASSPGTGTNQPQHF. V usage is TRBV18 and J usage is TRBJ1-5; 9 bases agree with TRBD1. V gave up 3 bases and J gave up 4 bases; unmatched junction bases: 4. Germline CDR1 and CDR2: KGHSH and LQKENI. The CDR3 runs to 15 residues.

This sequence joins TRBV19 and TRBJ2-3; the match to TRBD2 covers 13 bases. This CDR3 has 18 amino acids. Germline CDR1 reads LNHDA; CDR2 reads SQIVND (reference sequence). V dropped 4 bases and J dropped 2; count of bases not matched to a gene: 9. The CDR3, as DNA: TGTGCCAGTAGTACCGTCGGACTAGCGGGGGCCAACACAGATACGCAGTATTTT. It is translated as CASSTVGLAGANTDTQYF.

The CDR3 reads CASSPGQLYGYTF. CDR3 sequence (DNA): TGTGCCAGCAGTCCGGGACAGCTATATGGCTACACCTTC. The chain joins TRBV6-5 to TRBJ1-2, with TRBD1 identical over 7 bases. The length of the CDR3 is 13 residues. Germline V gene sequence: CDR1 MNHEY, CDR2 SVGAGI. The junction had 5 bases not matched to a gene; V was cut back by 5 bases and J by 5 bases.

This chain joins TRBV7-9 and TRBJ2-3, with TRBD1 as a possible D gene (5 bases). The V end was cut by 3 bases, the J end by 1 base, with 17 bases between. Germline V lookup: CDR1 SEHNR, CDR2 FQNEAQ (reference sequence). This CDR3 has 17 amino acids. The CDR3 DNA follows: TGTGCCAGCAGCTTTACCCAGGGATATAGGGGCACAGATACGCAGTATTTT. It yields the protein CASSFTQGYRGTDTQYF.

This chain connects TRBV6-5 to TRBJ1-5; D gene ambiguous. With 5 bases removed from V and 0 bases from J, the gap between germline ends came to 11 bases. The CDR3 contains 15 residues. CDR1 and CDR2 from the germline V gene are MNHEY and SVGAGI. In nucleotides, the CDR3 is TGTGCCAGCAGTCCTGCGACGGGTAGCAATCAGCCCCAGCATTTT. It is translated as CASSPATGSNQPQHF.

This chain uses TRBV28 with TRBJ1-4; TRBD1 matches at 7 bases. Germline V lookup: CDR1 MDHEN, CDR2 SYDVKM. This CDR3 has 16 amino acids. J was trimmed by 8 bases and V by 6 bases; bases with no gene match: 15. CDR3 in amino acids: CASSRLQTGISEKLFF. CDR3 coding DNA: TGTGCCAGCAGCCGCCTCCAGACAGGGATATCCGAAAAACTGTTTTTT. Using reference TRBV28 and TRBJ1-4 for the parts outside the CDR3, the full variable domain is DVKVTQSSRYLVKRTGEKVFLECVQDMDHENMFWYRQDPGLGLRLIYFSYDVKMKEKGDIPEGYSVSREKKERFSLILESASTNQTSMYLCASSRLQTGISEKLFFGSGTQLSVL.

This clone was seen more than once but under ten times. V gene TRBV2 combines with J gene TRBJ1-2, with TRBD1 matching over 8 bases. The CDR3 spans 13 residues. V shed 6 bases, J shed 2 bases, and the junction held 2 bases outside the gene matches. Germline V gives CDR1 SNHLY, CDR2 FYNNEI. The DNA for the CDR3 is TGTGCCAGCAGCCGACAGGGGAACTATGGCTACACCTTC. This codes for CASSRQGNYGYTF.

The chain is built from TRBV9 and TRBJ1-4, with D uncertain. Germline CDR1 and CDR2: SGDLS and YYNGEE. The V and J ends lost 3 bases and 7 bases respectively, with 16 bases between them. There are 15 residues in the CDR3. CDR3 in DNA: TGTGCCAGCAGCGGCCTGTCGGGTTCGGGTGAAAAACTGTTTTTT. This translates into CASSGLSGSGEKLFF. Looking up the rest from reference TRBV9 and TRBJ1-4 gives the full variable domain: DSGVTQTPKHLITATGQRVTLRCSPRSGDLSVYWYQQSLDQGLQFLIQYYNGEERAKGNILERFSAQQFPDLHSELNLSSLELGDSALYFCASSGLSGSGEKLFFGSGTQLSVL.

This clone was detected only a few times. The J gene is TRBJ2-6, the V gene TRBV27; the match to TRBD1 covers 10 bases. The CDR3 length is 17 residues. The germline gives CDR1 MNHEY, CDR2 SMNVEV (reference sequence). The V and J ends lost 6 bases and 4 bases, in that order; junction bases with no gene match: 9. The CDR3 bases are TGTGCCAGCAGCCGGGACAGGGGTACCGGCGGGGCCAACGTCCTGACTTTC. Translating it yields CASSRDRGTGGANVLTF.

CDR3: CASSSGPATDTIYF. The CDR3 DNA sequence: TGCGCCAGCAGCTCTGGGCCGGCCACGGACACCATATATTTT. This chain links TRBV5-1 with TRBJ1-3; D is undetermined. There are 14 residues in the CDR3. The germline gives CDR1 SGHRS, CDR2 YFSETQ. V was cut by 3 bases and J by 8 bases, with 15 bases left in between.

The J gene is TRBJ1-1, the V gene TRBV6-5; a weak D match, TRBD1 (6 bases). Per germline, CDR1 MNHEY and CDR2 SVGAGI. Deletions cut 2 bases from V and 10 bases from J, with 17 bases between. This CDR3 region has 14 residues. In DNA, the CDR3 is TGTGCCAGCAGTTACCAAACGAAGGGGGAGAGAGCTTTCTTT. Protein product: CASSYQTKGERAFF.

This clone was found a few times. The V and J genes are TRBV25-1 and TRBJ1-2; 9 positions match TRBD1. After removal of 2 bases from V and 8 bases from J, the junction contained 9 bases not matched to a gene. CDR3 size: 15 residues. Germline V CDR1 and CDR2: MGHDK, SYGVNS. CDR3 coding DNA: TGTGCCAGCAGTGAACTGACAGGGGGGGAATGGGGCTACACCTTC. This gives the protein CASSELTGGEWGYTF.

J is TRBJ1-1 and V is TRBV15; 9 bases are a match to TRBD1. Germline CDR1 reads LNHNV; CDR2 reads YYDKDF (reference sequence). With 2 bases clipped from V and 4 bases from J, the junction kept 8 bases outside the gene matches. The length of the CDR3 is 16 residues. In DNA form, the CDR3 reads TGTGCCACCAGCAGATTAATTAAGACAGGGGGCACTGAAGCTTTCTTT. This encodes CATSRLIKTGGTEAFF.

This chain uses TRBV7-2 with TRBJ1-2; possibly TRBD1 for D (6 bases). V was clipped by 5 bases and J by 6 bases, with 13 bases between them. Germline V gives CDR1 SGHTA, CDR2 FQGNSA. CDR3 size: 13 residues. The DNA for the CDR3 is TGTGCCAGCAGCCCACAGGGTTATAATGGCTACACCTTC. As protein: CASSPQGYNGYTF.

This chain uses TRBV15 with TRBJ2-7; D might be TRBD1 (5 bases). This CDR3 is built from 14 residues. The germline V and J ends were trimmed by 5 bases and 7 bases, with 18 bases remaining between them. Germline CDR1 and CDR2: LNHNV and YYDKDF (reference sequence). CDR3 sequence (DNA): TGTGCCACCAGCCCACTCCTAGGGGTCTGGGAGCAGTACTTC. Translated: CATSPLLGVWEQYF.

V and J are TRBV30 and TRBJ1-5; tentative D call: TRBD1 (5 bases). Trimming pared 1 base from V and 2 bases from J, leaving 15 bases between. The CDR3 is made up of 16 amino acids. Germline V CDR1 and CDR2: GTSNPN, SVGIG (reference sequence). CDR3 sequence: CAWSDPRLRGNQPQHF. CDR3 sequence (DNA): TGTGCCTGGAGTGACCCCCGTCTCAGGGGCAATCAGCCCCAGCATTTT. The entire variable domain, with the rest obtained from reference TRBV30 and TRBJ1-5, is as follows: SQTIHQWPATLVQPVGSPLSLECTVEGTSNPNLYWYRQAAGRGLQLLFYSVGIGQISSEVPQNLSASRPQDRQFILSSKKLLLSDSGFYLCAWSDPRLRGNQPQHFGDGTRLSIL.

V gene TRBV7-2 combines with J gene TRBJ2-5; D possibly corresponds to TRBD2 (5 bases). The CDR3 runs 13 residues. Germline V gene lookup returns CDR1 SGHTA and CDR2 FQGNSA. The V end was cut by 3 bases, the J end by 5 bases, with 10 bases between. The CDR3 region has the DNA TGTGCCAGCAGCTTTGACCGCGGGGAGACCCAGTACTTC. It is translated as CASSFDRGETQYF.

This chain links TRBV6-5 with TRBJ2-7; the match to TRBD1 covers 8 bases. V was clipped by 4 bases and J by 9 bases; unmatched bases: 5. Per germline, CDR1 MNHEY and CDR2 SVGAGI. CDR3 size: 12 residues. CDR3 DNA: TGTGCCAGCAGTTCCCTTCAGGGGGCGCAGTACTTC. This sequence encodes CASSSLQGAQYF.

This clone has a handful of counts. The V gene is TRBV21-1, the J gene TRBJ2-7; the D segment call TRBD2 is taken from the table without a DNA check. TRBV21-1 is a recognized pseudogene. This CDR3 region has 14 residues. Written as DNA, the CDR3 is TGTGCCAGCAGCAAGGCAAAGGAGCGGGGCGAGCAGTACTTC. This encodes CASSKAKERGEQYF.

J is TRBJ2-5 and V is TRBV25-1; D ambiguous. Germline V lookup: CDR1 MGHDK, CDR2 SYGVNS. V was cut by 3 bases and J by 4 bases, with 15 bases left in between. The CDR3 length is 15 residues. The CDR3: CASSDQANEVETQYF. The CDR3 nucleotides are TGTGCCAGCAGTGACCAGGCAAATGAAGTAGAGACCCAGTACTTC.

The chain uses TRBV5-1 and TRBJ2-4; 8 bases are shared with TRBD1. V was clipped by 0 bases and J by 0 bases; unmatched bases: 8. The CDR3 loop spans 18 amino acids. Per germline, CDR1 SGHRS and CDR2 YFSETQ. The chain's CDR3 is CASSLADRGTAAKNIQYF. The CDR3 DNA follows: TGCGCCAGCAGCTTGGCCGACAGGGGAACCGCAGCCAAAAACATTCAGTACTTC.

CDR3 sequence: CSGTTGSSTEAFF. The DNA for the CDR3 is TGCAGCGGGACGACAGGGTCGAGCACTGAAGCTTTCTTT. This chain links TRBV29-1 with TRBJ1-1, with 7 positions matching TRBD1. The J segment lost 4 bases and the V segment lost 7 bases, leaving 9 bases of the junction unmatched. Germline CDR1 reads SQVTM; CDR2 reads ANQGSEA. The CDR3 is 13 amino acids.

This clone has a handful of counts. Written as DNA, the CDR3 is TGTGCCAGCACCAAAGGGCTAGCGGGGGGCCGTAACACAGATACGCAGTATTTT. This codes for CASTKGLAGGRNTDTQYF. V is TRBV9 and J is TRBJ2-3, with TRBD2 matching 11 bases. CDR1 and CDR2 from the germline V gene are SGDLS and YYNGEE. The CDR3 sequence is 18 residues long. V was clipped by 6 bases and J by 2 bases; unmatched bases: 14.

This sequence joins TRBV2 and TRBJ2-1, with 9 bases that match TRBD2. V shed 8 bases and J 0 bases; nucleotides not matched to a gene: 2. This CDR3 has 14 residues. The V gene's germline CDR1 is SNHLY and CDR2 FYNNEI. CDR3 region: CASLRGGSYNEQFF. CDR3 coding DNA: TGTGCCAGCTTGCGGGGGGGCTCCTACAATGAGCAGTTCTTC.

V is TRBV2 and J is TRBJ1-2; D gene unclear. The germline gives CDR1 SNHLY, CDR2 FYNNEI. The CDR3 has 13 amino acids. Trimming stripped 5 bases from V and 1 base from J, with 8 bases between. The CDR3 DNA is TGTGCCAGCAGTCGAGAGTTTAACTATGGCTACACCTTC. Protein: CASSREFNYGYTF.